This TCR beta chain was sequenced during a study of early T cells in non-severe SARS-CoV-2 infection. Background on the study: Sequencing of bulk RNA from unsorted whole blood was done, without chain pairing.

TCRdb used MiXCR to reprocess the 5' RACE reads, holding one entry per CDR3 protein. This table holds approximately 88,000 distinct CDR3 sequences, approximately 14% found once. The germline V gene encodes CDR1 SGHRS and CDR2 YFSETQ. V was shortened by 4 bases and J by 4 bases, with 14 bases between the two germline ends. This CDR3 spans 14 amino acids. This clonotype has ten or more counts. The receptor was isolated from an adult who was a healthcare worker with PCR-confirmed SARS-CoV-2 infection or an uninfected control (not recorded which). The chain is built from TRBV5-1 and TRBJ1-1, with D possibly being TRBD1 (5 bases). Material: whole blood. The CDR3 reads CASSPGRGATEAFF. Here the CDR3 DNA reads TGCGCCAGCAGCCCGGGGCGGGGAGCCACTGAAGCTTTCTTT.